The 16 T cell receptor beta chains given below trace back to one sample, sequenced in a study of response to subunit inactivated influenza vaccine. Each CDR3 protein gets one entry after TCRdb re-called the RT-PCR reads with MiXCR. The repertoire consists of hundreds of thousands of distinct CDR3 sequences, with under 15% occurring once and the leading ten covering around 13%. The source material was PBMCs from blood, sampled roughly 6 weeks after vaccination. The receptor source for this set is a man aged 45-65 years who received an inactivated influenza vaccine.

The V gene is TRBV12-5, the J gene TRBJ2-3, with D perhaps matching TRBD1 (6 bases). The V end was cut by 6 bases, the J end by 2 bases, with 12 bases between. CDR1 and CDR2 (germline): LGHNT, FRNRAP. CDR3 length: 14 residues. The CDR3 DNA sequence: TGTGCTAGTGGCCCGGGACACGACACAGATACGCAGTATTTT. Its translation is CASGPGHDTDTQYF.

This clonotype was seen many times. This chain joins TRBV29-1 and TRBJ2-5; 8 bases line up with TRBD1. This CDR3 is 14 amino acids long. Trimming cost V 8 bases and J 5 bases; bases outside gene matches: 13. Germline CDR1 and CDR2: SQVTM and ANQGSEA. CDR3 DNA sequence: TGCAGCACCGGGACAGGAGGAATGAGGGAGACCCAGTACTTC. This gives the protein CSTGTGGMRETQYF. Based on the CDR3 plus reference TRBV29-1 and TRBJ2-5, the full variable domain is SAVISQKPSRDICQRGTSLTIQCQVDSQVTMMFWYRQQPGQSLTLIATANQGSEATYESGFVIDKFPISRPNLTFSTLTVSNMSPEDSSIYLCSTGTGGMRETQYFGPGTRLLVL.

This clonotype has ten or more counts. J is TRBJ1-2 and V is TRBV10-3; D call uncertain. Germline V gives CDR1 ENHRY, CDR2 SYGVKD. The CDR3 length is 13 residues. V shed 6 bases and J shed 0 bases, with 8 bases lying between them. Written as DNA, the CDR3 is TGTGCCATCAGCGGCGACCCTAACTATGGCTACACCTTC. It encodes CAISGDPNYGYTF.

The rearrangement uses TRBV5-1 and TRBJ2-5, with 8 positions matching TRBD1. The CDR3 length is 14 residues. With 5 bases clipped from V and 4 bases from J, the junction kept 7 bases outside the gene matches. Germline V CDR1 and CDR2: SGHRS, YFSETQ. The CDR3 reads CASSFQGARETQYF. CDR3 sequence (DNA): TGCGCCAGCAGTTTTCAGGGGGCAAGAGAGACCCAGTACTTC.

V usage is TRBV20-1 and J usage is TRBJ2-2, with 7 bases fitting TRBD2. Germline CDR1 DFQATT, CDR2 SNEGSKA (reference sequence). J gave up 0 bases and V 6 bases, and 1 base lay outside the gene matches. The CDR3 covers 13 residues. CDR3 protein: CSAGGTNTGELFF. Here the CDR3 DNA reads TGCAGTGCGGGGGGGACGAACACCGGGGAGCTGTTTTTT.

This clonotype turned up a few times. The chain recombines TRBV6-1 with TRBJ2-2; weak D call: TRBD1 (6 bases). The V end was cut by 6 bases, the J end by 8 bases, with 13 bases between. Germline loops: CDR1 MNHNS, CDR2 SASEGT. The CDR3 length is 13 residues. The CDR3 bases are TGTGCCAGCAGGATACAGGGTCGTGGGGAGCTGTTTTTT. Amino acids: CASRIQGRGELFF.

The chain joins TRBV20-1 to TRBJ1-1; 7 bases fit TRBD1. V shed 0 bases, J shed 4 bases, and the junction held 5 bases outside the gene matches. Germline V lookup: CDR1 DFQATT, CDR2 SNEGSKA (reference sequence). This CDR3 region has 14 residues. In DNA form, the CDR3 reads TGCAGTGCTAGAGAAGAACAGGGGCTCACTGAAGCTTTCTTT. This sequence encodes CSAREEQGLTEAFF.

This clonotype showed up just a few times. The chain has TRBV28 and TRBJ2-1, with a possible D match to TRBD2 (6 bases). Germline V gene lookup returns CDR1 MDHEN and CDR2 SYDVKM. CDR3 size: 14 residues. Trimming shortened V by 7 bases and J by 3 bases, and 13 bases separated the two germline ends. The CDR3 DNA sequence: TGTGCCAGCATGTCATTAGCGGTCTACAATGAGCAGTTCTTC. Encoded protein: CASMSLAVYNEQFF.

This chain uses TRBV5-1 with TRBJ2-5; 8 nucleotides align to TRBD2. Per germline, CDR1 SGHRS and CDR2 YFSETQ. J lost 5 bases, V lost 5 bases, and 11 bases had no gene match. The CDR3 is 15 residues long. CDR3 protein: CASSRSSGARETQYF. The CDR3 bases are TGCGCCAGCAGTCGTAGTAGCGGGGCCAGGGAGACCCAGTACTTC.

The CDR3 reads CASSLGTSGGLNEQFF. CDR3 DNA sequence: TGTGCCAGCAGTTTAGGGACTAGCGGGGGGCTAAATGAGCAGTTCTTC. J is TRBJ2-1 and V is TRBV12-3 or TRBV12-4; 14 bases are shared with TRBD2. This CDR3 comprises 16 residues. With 1 base clipped from V and 7 bases from J, the junction kept 3 bases outside the gene matches.

This clonotype has just a few counts. This rearrangement joins TRBV4-1 to TRBJ2-7; TRBD2 agrees at 12 bases. Germline CDR1 and CDR2: MGHRA and YSYEKL. Trimming removed 0 bases from V and 4 bases from J; junction bases left unmatched: 7. This CDR3 has 17 amino acids. The DNA for the CDR3 is TGCGCCAGCAGCCAAGATCGGCTAGCGGGGGGGTCGTACGAGCAGTACTTC. As protein: CASSQDRLAGGSYEQYF.

A few counts support this clonotype. The genes are TRBV5-5 and TRBJ1-2; no clear D. Looked up from germline, CDR1 is SGHKS and CDR2 is YYEKEE (reference sequence). V lost 0 bases, J lost 8 bases, and 17 bases lay in between. This CDR3 has 15 residues. The CDR3 protein is CASSLVGGAGSGYTF. CDR3 coding DNA: TGTGCCAGCAGCTTGGTGGGCGGAGCCGGGTCAGGCTACACCTTC.

This clonotype was detected ten times or more. This chain connects TRBV2 to TRBJ2-1, with a weak D call TRBD1 (5 bases). CDR1 is SNHLY and CDR2 is FYNNEI in the germline V gene. The CDR3 has 12 amino acids. Trimming cost V 2 bases and J 15 bases, with 14 bases left between them. In nucleotides, the CDR3 is TGTGCCAGCAGTGAACTGGGCAGGGTTGTGTTCTTC. Residues: CASSELGRVVFF.

V is TRBV7-2 and J is TRBJ2-7; D is unclear. The CDR3 runs to 13 residues. The V end lost 0 bases, the J end lost 4 bases, and 7 bases lay between the germline ends. Germline V gene data show CDR1 as SGHTA and CDR2 as FQGNSA. The CDR3 region is CASSLALRYEQYF. As DNA, the CDR3 is TGTGCCAGCAGCTTAGCGCTGAGATACGAGCAGTACTTC.

This clonotype appeared many times. CDR3 coding DNA: TGTGCCAGCGAAGGACAGGGAAAGGATGAGCAGTACTTC. Translating gives CASEGQGKDEQYF. The gene calls are TRBV11-1 and TRBJ2-7; 8 bases are a match to TRBD1. After removal of 8 bases from V and 7 bases from J, the junction contained 10 bases not matched to a gene. The CDR3 is 13 amino acids. The V gene's germline CDR1 is SGHAT and CDR2 FQDESV (reference sequence).

This clonotype has just a few counts. The chain has TRBV5-4 and TRBJ2-1; D remains unclear. This CDR3 has 16 residues. The germline CDR1 and CDR2 sequences are SGHNT and YYREEE (reference sequence). Trimming stripped 1 base from V and 6 bases from J, with 17 bases between. The CDR3 nucleotides are TGTGCCAGCAGCTTGTGGGTGGATGGCAGGAGCAATGAGCAGTTCTTC. As protein: CASSLWVDGRSNEQFF.